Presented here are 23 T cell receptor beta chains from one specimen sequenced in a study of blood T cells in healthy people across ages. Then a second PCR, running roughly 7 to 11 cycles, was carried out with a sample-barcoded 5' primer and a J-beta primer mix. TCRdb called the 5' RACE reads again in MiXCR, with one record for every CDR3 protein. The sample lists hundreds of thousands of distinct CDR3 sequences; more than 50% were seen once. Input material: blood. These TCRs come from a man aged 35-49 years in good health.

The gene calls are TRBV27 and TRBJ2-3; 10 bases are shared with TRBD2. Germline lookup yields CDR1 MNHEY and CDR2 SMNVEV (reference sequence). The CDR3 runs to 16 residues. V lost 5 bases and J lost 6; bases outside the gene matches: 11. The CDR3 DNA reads TGTGCCAGCAGTCTCCTTGGACTAGCGGTGCGTGATACGCAGTATTTT. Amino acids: CASSLLGLAVRDTQYF.

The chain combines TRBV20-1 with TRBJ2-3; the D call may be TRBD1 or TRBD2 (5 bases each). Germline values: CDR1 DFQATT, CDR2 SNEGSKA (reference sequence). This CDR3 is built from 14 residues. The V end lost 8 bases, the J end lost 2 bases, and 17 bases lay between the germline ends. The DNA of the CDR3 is TGCAGTACATTACCATGGGGGACCACAGATACGCAGTATTTT. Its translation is CSTLPWGTTDTQYF.

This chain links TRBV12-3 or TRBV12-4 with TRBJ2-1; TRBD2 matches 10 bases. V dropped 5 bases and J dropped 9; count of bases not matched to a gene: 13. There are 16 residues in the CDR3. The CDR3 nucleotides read TGTGCCAGCAGTCCCCAAGCGGGAGGGCCGTTGGGTGAGCAGTTCTTC. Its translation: CASSPQAGGPLGEQFF.

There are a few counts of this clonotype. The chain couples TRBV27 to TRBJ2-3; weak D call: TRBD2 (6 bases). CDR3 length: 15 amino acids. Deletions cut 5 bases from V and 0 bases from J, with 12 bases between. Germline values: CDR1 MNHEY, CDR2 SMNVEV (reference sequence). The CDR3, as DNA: TGTGCCAGCAGTCCCGGGAGAAGTAGCACAGATACGCAGTATTTT. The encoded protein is CASSPGRSSTDTQYF.

The CDR3: CASSLFSAGGATDTQYF. DNA of the CDR3: TGTGCCAGCAGCCTATTTTCGGCGGGAGGAGCGACAGATACGCAGTATTTT. The chain is built from TRBV7-2 and TRBJ2-3; 8 bases fit TRBD2. The CDR3 runs to 17 residues. The J segment lost 3 bases and the V segment lost 5 bases, leaving 13 bases of the junction unmatched. Germline V gives CDR1 SGHTA, CDR2 FQGNSA.

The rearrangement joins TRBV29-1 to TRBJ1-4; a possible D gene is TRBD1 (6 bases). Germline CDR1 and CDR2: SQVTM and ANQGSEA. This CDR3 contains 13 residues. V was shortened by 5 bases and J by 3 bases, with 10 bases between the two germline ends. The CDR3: CSVRQAANEKLFF. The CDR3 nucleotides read TGCAGCGTTCGACAGGCGGCTAATGAAAAACTGTTTTTT.

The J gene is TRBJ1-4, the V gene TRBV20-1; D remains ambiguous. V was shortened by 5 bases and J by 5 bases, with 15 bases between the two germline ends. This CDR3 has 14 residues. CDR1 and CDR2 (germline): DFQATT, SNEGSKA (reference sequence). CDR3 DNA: TGCAGTGCTCGTGGACCGACTACGAATGAAAAACTGTTTTTT. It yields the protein CSARGPTTNEKLFF.

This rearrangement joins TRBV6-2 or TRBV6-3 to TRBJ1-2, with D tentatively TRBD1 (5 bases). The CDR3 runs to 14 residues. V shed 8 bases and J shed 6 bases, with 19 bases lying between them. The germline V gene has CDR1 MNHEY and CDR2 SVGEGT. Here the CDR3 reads CASGDLGTYNGYTF. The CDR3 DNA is TGTGCCAGCGGCGACCTCGGGACCTACAATGGCTACACCTTC.

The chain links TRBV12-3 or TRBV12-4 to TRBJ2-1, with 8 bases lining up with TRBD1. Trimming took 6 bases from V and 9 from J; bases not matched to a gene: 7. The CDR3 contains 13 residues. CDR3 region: CASSDRGYGEQFF. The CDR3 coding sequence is TGTGCCAGCAGCGACAGGGGCTATGGTGAGCAGTTCTTC.

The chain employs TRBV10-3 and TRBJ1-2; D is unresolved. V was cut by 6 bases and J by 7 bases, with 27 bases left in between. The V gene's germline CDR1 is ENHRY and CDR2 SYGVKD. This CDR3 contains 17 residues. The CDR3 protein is CAISGGGQVSLSSGYTF. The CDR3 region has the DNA TGTGCCATCAGCGGAGGCGGCCAGGTCTCTCTCTCAAGTGGCTACACCTTC.

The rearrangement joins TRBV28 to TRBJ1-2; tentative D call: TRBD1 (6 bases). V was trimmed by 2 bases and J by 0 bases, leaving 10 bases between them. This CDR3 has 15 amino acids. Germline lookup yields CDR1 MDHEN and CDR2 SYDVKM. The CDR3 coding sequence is TGTGCCAGCAGTTTAGAGGGGGGTCCTAACTATGGCTACACCTTC. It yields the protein CASSLEGGPNYGYTF.

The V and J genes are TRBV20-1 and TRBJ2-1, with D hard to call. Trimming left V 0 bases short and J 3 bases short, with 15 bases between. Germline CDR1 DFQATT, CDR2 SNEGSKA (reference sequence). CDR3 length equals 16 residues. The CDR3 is CSARDSRRQNYNEQFF. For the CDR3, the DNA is TGCAGTGCTAGAGATTCGCGGCGGCAGAACTACAATGAGCAGTTCTTC.

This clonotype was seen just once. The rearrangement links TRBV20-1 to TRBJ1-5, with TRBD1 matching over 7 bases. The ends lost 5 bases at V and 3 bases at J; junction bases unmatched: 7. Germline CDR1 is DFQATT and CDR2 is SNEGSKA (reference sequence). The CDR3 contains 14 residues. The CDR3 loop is CSAVGGTANQPQHF. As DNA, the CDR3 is TGCAGTGCTGTGGGTGGGACAGCCAATCAGCCCCAGCATTTT.

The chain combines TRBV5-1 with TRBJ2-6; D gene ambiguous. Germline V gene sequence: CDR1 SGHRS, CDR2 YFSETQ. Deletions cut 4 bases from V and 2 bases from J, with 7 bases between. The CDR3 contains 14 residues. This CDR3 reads CASSPDAGANVLTF. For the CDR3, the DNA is TGCGCCAGCAGCCCCGATGCTGGGGCCAACGTCCTGACTTTC.

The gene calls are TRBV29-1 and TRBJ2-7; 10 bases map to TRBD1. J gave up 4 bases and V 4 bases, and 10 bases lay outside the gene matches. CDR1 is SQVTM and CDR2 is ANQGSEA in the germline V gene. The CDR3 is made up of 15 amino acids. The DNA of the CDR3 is TGCAGCGTTGCCCCCGCGGACAGGGGGGGATACGAGCAGTACTTC. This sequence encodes CSVAPADRGGYEQYF.

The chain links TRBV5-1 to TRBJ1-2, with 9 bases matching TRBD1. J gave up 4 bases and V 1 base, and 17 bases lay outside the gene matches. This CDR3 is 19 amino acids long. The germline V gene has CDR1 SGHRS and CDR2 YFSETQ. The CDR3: CASSLWPSGTGKAVYGYTF. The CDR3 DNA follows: TGCGCCAGCAGCTTGTGGCCTTCCGGGACAGGGAAGGCTGTCTATGGCTACACCTTC. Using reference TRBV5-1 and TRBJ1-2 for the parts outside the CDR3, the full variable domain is KAGVTQTPRYLIKTRGQQVTLSCSPISGHRSVSWYQQTPGQGLQFLFEYFSETQRNKGNFPGRFSGRQFSNSRSEMNVSTLELGDSALYLCASSLWPSGTGKAVYGYTFGSGTRLTVV.

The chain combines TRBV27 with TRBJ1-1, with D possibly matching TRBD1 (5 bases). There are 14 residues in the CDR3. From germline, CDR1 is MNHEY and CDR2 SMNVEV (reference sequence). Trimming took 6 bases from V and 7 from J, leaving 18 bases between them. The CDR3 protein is CASSPGLNSFEAFF. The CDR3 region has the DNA TGTGCCAGCAGCCCGGGGCTTAACTCTTTTGAAGCTTTCTTT.

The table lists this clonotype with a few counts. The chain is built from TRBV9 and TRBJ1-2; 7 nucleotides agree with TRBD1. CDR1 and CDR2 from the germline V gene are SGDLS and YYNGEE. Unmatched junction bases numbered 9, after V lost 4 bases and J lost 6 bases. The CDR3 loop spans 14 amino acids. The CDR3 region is CASSSTGTVDGYTF. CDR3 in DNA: TGTGCCAGCAGCAGTACCGGGACAGTAGATGGCTACACCTTC.

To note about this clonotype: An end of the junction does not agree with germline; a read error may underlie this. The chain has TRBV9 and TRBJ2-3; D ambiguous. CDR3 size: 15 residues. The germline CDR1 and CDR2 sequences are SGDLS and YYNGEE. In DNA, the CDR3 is TGTGCCAGCAGCGTAGGCGTCCTGGGCACAGATACACAGTATTTT. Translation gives CASSVGVLGTDTQYF.

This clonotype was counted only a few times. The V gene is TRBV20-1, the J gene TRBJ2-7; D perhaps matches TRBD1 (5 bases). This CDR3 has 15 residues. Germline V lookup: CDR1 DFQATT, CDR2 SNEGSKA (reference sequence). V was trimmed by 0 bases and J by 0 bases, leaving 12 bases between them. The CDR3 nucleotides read TGCAGTGCTAGAGACCCCGACAGCAACTCCTACGAGCAGTACTTC. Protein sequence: CSARDPDSNSYEQYF.

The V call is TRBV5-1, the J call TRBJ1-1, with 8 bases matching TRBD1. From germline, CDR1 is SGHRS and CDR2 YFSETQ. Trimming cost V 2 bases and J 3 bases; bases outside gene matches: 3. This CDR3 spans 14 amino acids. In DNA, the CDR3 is TGCGCCAGCAGCTTCACAGGGGGAGACACTGAAGCTTTCTTT. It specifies CASSFTGGDTEAFF.

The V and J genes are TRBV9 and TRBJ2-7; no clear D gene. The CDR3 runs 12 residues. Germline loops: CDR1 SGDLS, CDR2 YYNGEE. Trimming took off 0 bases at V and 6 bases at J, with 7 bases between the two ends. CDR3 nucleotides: TGTGCCAGCAGCGTAGGTGCTAGCGAGCAGTACTTC. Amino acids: CASSVGASEQYF.

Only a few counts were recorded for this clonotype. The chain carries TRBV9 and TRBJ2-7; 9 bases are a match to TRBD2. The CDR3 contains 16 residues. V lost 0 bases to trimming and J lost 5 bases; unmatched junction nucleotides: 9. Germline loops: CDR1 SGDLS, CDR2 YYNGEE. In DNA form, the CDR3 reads TGTGCCAGCAGCGTAGGCGTAGGAGCGGGAGGAAACGAGCAGTACTTC. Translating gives CASSVGVGAGGNEQYF.